This T cell receptor (beta chain) derives from a study of blood T cell repertoires in COVID-19. The wider study: PBMCs, B-cell-depleted T cells, or T cells were the source of the cDNA or gDNA that made up the material.

As originally analysed: Quantification of nucleated cells was approximated via reference gene primer amplification. Libraries were prepared by immunoSEQ multiplex PCR; TCRdb keeps only in-frame clonotypes and omits some of them. That table supplies the V and J calls and clone size; D and trimming were determined from the DNA. This table holds 60,000 to 75,000 clones, approximately 79% found once. Sequenced sample: peripheral blood. The receptor was derived from a woman aged 45-59 years with acute or convalescent COVID-19.

The CDR3 DNA reads as TGTGCCAGCAGCTGGACAGGGTCTCAGCCCCAGCATTTT. This sequence encodes CASSWTGSQPQHF. The rearrangement links TRBV6-5 to TRBJ1-5; 8 bases agree with TRBD1. Germline loops: CDR1 MNHEY, CDR2 SVGAGI. The CDR3 consists of 13 residues. J lost 6 bases, V lost 6 bases, and 4 bases had no gene match.